A single sample is the source of the 14 T cell receptor beta chains below, sequenced in a study of shared clonotypes between healthy human individuals. Assay used: immunoSEQ multiplex PCR; TCRdb lists only in-frame clones, some missing. The sample has about 490,000 clones; about 72% are singletons. What was sequenced was PBMCs. Receptor source: a woman aged 35 to 49 in good health. Some clones in this sample may be carry-over from other donors' samples.

This clone was counted many times. This chain links TRBV10-2 with TRBJ1-2; D is ambiguous. This CDR3 region has 14 residues. CDR1 and CDR2 (germline): WSHSY, SAAADI. Trimming cost V 4 bases and J 0 bases, with 9 bases left between them. As DNA, the CDR3 is TGCGCCAGCAGTGCAGTTGGGGCTAACTATGGCTACACCTTC. It specifies CASSAVGANYGYTF.

The chain uses TRBV28 and TRBJ2-7; D is unresolved. Between the trimmed V and J ends, which lost 6 bases and 0 bases, there was a span of 12 bases. This CDR3 region has 14 residues. From germline, CDR1 is MDHEN and CDR2 SYDVKM. The DNA for the CDR3 is TGTGCCAGCAGAGATACGGACGGCTCCTACGAGCAGTACTTC. Residues: CASRDTDGSYEQYF.

The chain uses TRBV7-9 and TRBJ2-1; D not certain. The ends were cut back, 0 bases at V and 7 bases at J, with 7 bases in the middle. There are 13 residues in the CDR3. The germline V gene encodes CDR1 SEHNR and CDR2 FQNEAQ (reference sequence). CDR3 bases: TGTGCCAGCAGCTTAGCTTCCCTAAATGAGCAGTTCTTC. It specifies CASSLASLNEQFF.

The rearrangement links TRBV15 to TRBJ2-7; D might be TRBD1 (6 bases). There are 15 residues in the CDR3. V was clipped by 0 bases and J by 0 bases, with 9 bases between them. CDR1 is LNHNV, CDR2 YYDKDF, per germline (reference sequence). CDR3 amino acids: CATSRDRTASYEQYF. In DNA form, the CDR3 reads TGTGCCACCAGCAGAGATCGGACAGCCTCCTACGAGCAGTACTTC.

This chain joins TRBV13 and TRBJ1-1; D possibly corresponds to TRBD1 (5 bases). This CDR3 region has 15 residues. Trimming cost V 2 bases and J 4 bases, with 14 bases left between them. Germline loops: CDR1 PRHDT, CDR2 FYEKMQ (reference sequence). CDR3 loop: CASSLRTKGRTEAFF. CDR3 bases: TGTGCCAGCAGCTTAAGGACCAAGGGGCGCACTGAAGCTTTCTTT.

V and J are TRBV19 and TRBJ2-5, with D uncertain. In germline, CDR1 is LNHDA, CDR2 SQIVND (reference sequence). The CDR3 totals 17 residues. Trimming stripped 3 bases from V and 2 bases from J, with 19 bases between. The CDR3 protein is CASSIRWERSEQETQYF. CDR3 DNA sequence: TGTGCCAGTAGTATTCGATGGGAACGATCAGAACAAGAGACCCAGTACTTC.

As concerns this clone: Other DNA sequences in the same sample also yield this CDR3. The chain carries TRBV18 and TRBJ2-7; TRBD1 agrees at 10 bases. V lost 3 bases, J lost 4 bases, and 3 bases stayed unmatched. CDR3 size: 14 residues. Germline V gene data show CDR1 as KGHSH and CDR2 as LQKENI. This CDR3 is CASSPGTGAYEQYF. In DNA, the CDR3 is TGTGCCAGCTCACCCGGGACAGGGGCGTACGAGCAGTACTTC.

This sequence joins TRBV9 and TRBJ2-7, with 10 bases that match TRBD1. V was clipped by 3 bases and J by 5 bases; unmatched bases: 8. The germline V gene has CDR1 SGDLS and CDR2 YYNGEE. The CDR3 consists of 15 residues. The CDR3 coding sequence is TGTGCCAGCAGCGACGGGACAGGGGTCGTAGACGAGCAGTACTTC. Its translation is CASSDGTGVVDEQYF. Supplemented by reference TRBV9 and TRBJ2-7, the full variable domain reads DSGVTQTPKHLITATGQRVTLRCSPRSGDLSVYWYQQSLDQGLQFLIQYYNGEERAKGNILERFSAQQFPDLHSELNLSSLELGDSALYFCASSDGTGVVDEQYFGPGTRLTVT.

The chain combines TRBV5-1 with TRBJ2-2; 7 bases match TRBD1. The V and J ends lost 1 base and 1 base, in that order; junction bases with no gene match: 1. This CDR3 spans 15 amino acids. The germline V gene encodes CDR1 SGHRS and CDR2 YFSETQ. The CDR3 protein is CASSLRQGNTGELFF. CDR3 in DNA: TGCGCCAGCAGCTTGCGACAGGGGAACACCGGGGAGCTGTTTTTT.

The V gene is TRBV5-4, the J gene TRBJ2-2, with D possibly TRBD1 on 6 matching bases. The V and J ends lost 5 bases and 0 bases respectively, with 11 bases between them. In germline, CDR1 is SGHNT, CDR2 YYREEE (reference sequence). The CDR3 extends over 15 amino acids. CDR3 protein: CASRLQGANTGELFF. The CDR3 bases are TGTGCCAGCAGATTACAGGGTGCGAACACCGGGGAGCTGTTTTTT.

This chain uses TRBV11-1 with TRBJ2-4; 10 nucleotides agree with TRBD2. There are 14 residues in the CDR3. CDR1 SGHAT and CDR2 FQDESV come from the germline V gene (reference sequence). After removal of 6 bases from V and 8 bases from J, the junction contained 7 bases not matched to a gene. The DNA of the CDR3 is TGTGCCAGCAGACCTAGCGGGAGTGGTTACATTCAGTACTTC. It is translated as CASRPSGSGYIQYF.

This sequence joins TRBV7-9 and TRBJ2-7; TRBD2 matches 7 bases. The CDR3 spans 18 residues. Per germline, CDR1 SEHNR and CDR2 FQNEAQ (reference sequence). The ends lost 2 bases at V and 0 bases at J; junction bases unmatched: 13. CDR3 DNA: TGTGCCAGCAGCTTAATCCCGGCCGACTCTAGCGGCTCCTACGAGCAGTACTTC. This encodes CASSLIPADSSGSYEQYF.

The CDR3 loop reads CASSGGPSNQPQHF. CDR3 in DNA: TGTGCCAGCAGCGGGGGACCGAGCAATCAGCCCCAGCATTTT. This rearrangement joins TRBV7-2 to TRBJ1-5, with a possible D match to TRBD1 (5 bases). Trimming left V 5 bases short and J 1 base short, with 9 bases between. This CDR3 is 14 amino acids long. Germline V gene sequence: CDR1 SGHTA, CDR2 FQGNSA. The variable domain in full, completed from reference TRBV7-2 and TRBJ1-5, reads GAGVSQSPSNKVTEKGKDVELRCDPISGHTALYWYRQSLGQGLEFLIYFQGNSAPDKSGLPSDRFSAERTGGSVSTLTIQRTQQEDSAVYLCASSGGPSNQPQHFGDGTRLSIL.

The CDR3 here is CASSYGGSQETQYF. The CDR3 DNA follows: TGTGCCAGCAGTTACGGCGGGTCGCAAGAGACCCAGTACTTC. J is TRBJ2-5 and V is TRBV6-6; perhaps TRBD2 as D (5 bases). V lost 2 bases to trimming and J lost 2 bases, with 9 bases between them. The length of the CDR3 is 14 residues. CDR1 is MNHNY and CDR2 is SVGAGI in the germline V gene (reference sequence).